The text below deals with one TCR beta chain. Its cognate antigen is unknown. Each CDR3 protein gets one entry in TCRdb, which reprocessed the 5' RACE reads and gives no DNA. Across fewer than 550,000 distinct CDR3 sequences, the top ten clones capture approximately 2.3% of the sample. This record comes from a study of monozygotic twins with inflammatory bowel disease. Study conclusions and caveats: The inverse Simpson measure of TCRbeta diversity was lower in IBD patients than in healthy co-twins.

Donors each contributed one blood sample measuring under 3 ml. The authors isolated total RNA from whole blood without sorting T cells. The CDR3 spans 14 residues. Germline V gives CDR1 SGHKS, CDR2 YYEKEE (reference sequence). The sequencing sample was made of blood. J is TRBJ1-6 and V is TRBV5-5. This TCR was recovered from a human donor with ulcerative colitis or Crohn's disease, or a healthy co-twin of an affected twin (not recorded which). The CDR3: CASSLDEYNSPLHF.